This TCR beta chain was captured by sequencing in a study of blood T cell repertoires in COVID-19. Study-level information: T cells, B-cell-depleted T cells, or PBMCs provided the cDNA or gDNA that served as material.

With 8 bases clipped from V and 10 bases from J, the junction kept 9 bases outside the gene matches. CDR3 size: 11 residues. Germline V gene lookup returns CDR1 SQVTM and CDR2 ANQGSEA. Clones were read by immunoSEQ multiplex PCR, and TCRdb kept only the in-frame ones, dropping some. The table includes about 140,000 clones, approximately 90% detected once. The origin of this receptor is a woman in her forties with acute or convalescent COVID-19. The chain employs TRBV29-1 and TRBJ2-3; the match to TRBD2 covers 7 bases. The sequenced material came from peripheral blood. Here the CDR3 reads CSTRLAVAQYF. Here the CDR3 DNA reads TGCAGCACCCGACTAGCCGTGGCGCAGTATTTT.